Shown below are 8 T cell receptor beta chains from a single sample sequenced in a study of blood T cells in healthy people across ages. PCR was performed a second time for roughly 6 to 12 cycles using a sample-barcoded 5' primer and a J-beta primer mix. MiXCR was run by TCRdb on the 5' RACE reads, yielding one entry per CDR3 protein. The sample includes 1,800,000 or so distinct CDR3 sequences, roughly two fifths seen only once; the top ten take about 21%. Sequenced material: blood. The receptors were sampled from a human donor in good health.

Here the CDR3 DNA reads TGTGCCAGCAGCTTAGGGACACCATCACAAGAGACCCAGTTCTTC. Amino acids: CASSLGTPSQETQFF. The J gene is TRBJ2-5, the V gene TRBV7-9, with a tentative D call TRBD1 (5 bases). The end of the DNA fits TRBJ2-1 better, so the J call may be wrong. Germline assignment: CDR1 SEHNR and CDR2 FQNEAQ (reference sequence). CDR3 length equals 15 residues.

In this sample, this clonotype turned up many times. The chain recombines TRBV7-2 with TRBJ2-3; a weak D match, TRBD1 (7 bases). The germline gives CDR1 SGHTA, CDR2 FQGNSA. The CDR3 is 14 residues long. Between the trimmed V and J ends, which lost 6 bases and 1 base, there was a span of 11 bases. For the CDR3, the DNA is TGTGCCAGCAGACCAGGGGGGCGCACAGATACGCAGTATTTT. Translation gives CASRPGGRTDTQYF.

This clonotype was seen only a few times. This sequence joins TRBV4-3 and TRBJ2-5; tentative D call: TRBD2 (5 bases). This CDR3 has 13 amino acids. The germline CDR1 and CDR2 sequences are LGHNA and YSLEER. V lost 1 base to trimming and J lost 8 bases, with 11 bases between them. CDR3 residues: CASSQALSGTQYF. CDR3 in DNA: TGCGCCAGCAGCCAAGCTTTAAGCGGAACCCAGTACTTC.

J is TRBJ1-1 and V is TRBV12-3 or TRBV12-4, with D tentatively TRBD1 (6 bases). The V gene lost 1 base and the J gene lost 6 bases, with 15 bases spanning the gap. CDR3 length equals 15 residues. CDR3 sequence: CASSLEGGGLAEAFF. The CDR3, as DNA: TGTGCCAGCAGTTTAGAGGGAGGGGGACTCGCTGAAGCTTTCTTT.

Turning to this clonotype: Germline and junction disagree at one end, which may indicate a read error. The chain recombines TRBV19 with TRBJ1-2, with D uncertain. CDR1 and CDR2 from the germline V gene are LNHDA and SQIVND (reference sequence). This CDR3 has 13 amino acids. The CDR3 DNA sequence: TGTGCCAGTAGTCCGCTCGTTTGGAATGGCTGCACCTTC. As protein: CASSPLVWNGCTF.

To note about this clonotype: This may come from a read error, since a much larger clone is one base off. The J gene is TRBJ2-3, the V gene TRBV12-3 or TRBV12-4, with 9 bases matching TRBD1. This CDR3 comprises 14 residues. The CDR3 loop is CASSPQGATGTQYF. For the CDR3, the DNA is TGTGCCAGCAGTCCACAGGGGGCAACAGGTACGCAGTATTTT.

V is TRBV28 and J is TRBJ2-3; no definite D call. The CDR3 has 12 amino acids. The V gene's germline CDR1 is MDHEN and CDR2 SYDVKM. Trimming left V 3 bases short and J 7 bases short, with 8 bases between. This CDR3 reads CASSLELHTQYF. The CDR3 DNA is TGTGCCAGCAGTTTGGAGTTGCATACGCAGTATTTT.

The chain is built from TRBV4-1 and TRBJ2-7, with TRBD1 as a possible D gene (5 bases). The CDR3 is made up of 18 amino acids. The germline V and J ends were trimmed by 1 base and 1 base, with 20 bases remaining between them. CDR1 MGHRA and CDR2 YSYEKL come from the germline V gene. The CDR3 DNA reads as TGCGCCAGCAGCCAAGGGGTTCTAGGGGTCCAAGGGTCCTACGAGCAGTACTTC. It is translated as CASSQGVLGVQGSYEQYF.